This record concerns one TCR beta chain sequence. CDR3 length equals 14 residues. Trimming shortened V by 1 base and J by 6 bases, and 12 bases separated the two germline ends. TCRdb independently ran MiXCR on the 5' RACE reads; one entry per CDR3 protein. The data contain about 210,000 distinct CDR3 sequences, under 12% of them seen just once; the ten biggest clones take up roughly 3%. The data belong to a study of T-cell memory formation after mild COVID-19. The gene calls are TRBV12-3 or TRBV12-4 and TRBJ1-1, with a possible D match to TRBD1 (6 bases). Sequencing was done on a sample of PBMCs or a T cell subset sorted from them (not recorded which). This TCR came from a man younger than 30 who had mild COVID-19 (a few samples of this study predate the infection). Cell type and time point are not known. DNA of the CDR3: TGTGCCAGCAGTTTAGGCACAGGGTTCCCTGAAGCTTTCTTT. Its protein product is CASSLGTGFPEAFF.